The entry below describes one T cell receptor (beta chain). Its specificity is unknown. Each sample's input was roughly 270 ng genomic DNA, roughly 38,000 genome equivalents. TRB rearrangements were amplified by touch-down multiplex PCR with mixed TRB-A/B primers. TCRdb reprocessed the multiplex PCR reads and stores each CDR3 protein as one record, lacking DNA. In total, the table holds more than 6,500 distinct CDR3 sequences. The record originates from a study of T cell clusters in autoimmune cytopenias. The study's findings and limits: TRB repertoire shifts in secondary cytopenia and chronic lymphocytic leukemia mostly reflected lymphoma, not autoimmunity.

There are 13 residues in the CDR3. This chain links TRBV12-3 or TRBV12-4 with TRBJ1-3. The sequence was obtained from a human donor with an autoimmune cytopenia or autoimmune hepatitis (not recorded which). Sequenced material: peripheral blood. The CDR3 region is CASRFLSGNTIYF.